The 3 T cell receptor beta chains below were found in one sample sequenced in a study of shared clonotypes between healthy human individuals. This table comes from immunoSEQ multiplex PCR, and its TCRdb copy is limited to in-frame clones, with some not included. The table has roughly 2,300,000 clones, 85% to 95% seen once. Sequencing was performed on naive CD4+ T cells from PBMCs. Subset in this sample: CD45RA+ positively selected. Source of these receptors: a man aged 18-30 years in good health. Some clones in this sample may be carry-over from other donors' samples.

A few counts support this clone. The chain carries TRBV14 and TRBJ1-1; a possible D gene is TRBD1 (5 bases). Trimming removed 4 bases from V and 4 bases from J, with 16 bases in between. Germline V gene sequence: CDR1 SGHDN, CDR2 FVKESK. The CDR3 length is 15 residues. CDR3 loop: CASSRDAGLFTEAFF. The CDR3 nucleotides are TGTGCCAGCAGCCGGGATGCGGGACTCTTCACTGAAGCTTTCTTT.

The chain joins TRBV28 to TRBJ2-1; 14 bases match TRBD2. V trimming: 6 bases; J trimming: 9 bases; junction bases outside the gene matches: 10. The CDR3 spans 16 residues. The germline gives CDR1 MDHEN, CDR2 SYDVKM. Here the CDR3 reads CASRLKGLAGDREQFF. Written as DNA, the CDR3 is TGTGCCAGCAGACTAAAGGGACTAGCGGGAGATCGTGAGCAGTTCTTC.

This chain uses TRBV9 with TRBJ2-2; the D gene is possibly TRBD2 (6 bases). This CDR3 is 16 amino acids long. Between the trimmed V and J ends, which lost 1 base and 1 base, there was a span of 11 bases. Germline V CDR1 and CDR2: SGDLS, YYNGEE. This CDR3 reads CASSVTGLKNTGELFF. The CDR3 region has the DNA TGTGCCAGCAGCGTAACGGGACTTAAGAACACCGGGGAGCTGTTTTTT. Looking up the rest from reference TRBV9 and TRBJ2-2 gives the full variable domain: DSGVTQTPKHLITATGQRVTLRCSPRSGDLSVYWYQQSLDQGLQFLIQYYNGEERAKGNILERFSAQQFPDLHSELNLSSLELGDSALYFCASSVTGLKNTGELFFGEGSRLTVL.